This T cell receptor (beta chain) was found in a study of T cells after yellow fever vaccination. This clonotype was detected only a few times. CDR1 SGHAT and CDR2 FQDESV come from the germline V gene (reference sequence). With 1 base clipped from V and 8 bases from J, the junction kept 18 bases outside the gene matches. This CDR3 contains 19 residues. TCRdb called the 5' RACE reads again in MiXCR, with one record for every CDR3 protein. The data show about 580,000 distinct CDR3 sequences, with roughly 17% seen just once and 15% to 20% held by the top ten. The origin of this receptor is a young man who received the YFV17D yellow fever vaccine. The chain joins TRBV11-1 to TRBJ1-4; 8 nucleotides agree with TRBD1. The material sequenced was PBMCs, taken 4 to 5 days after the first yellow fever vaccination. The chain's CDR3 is CASSLVGGTGQNWKEKLFF. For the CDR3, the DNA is TGTGCCAGCAGCTTAGTCGGGGGGACAGGCCAAAACTGGAAGGAAAAACTGTTTTTT.